This record concerns one T cell receptor beta chain sequence. Its matching antigen is unknown. The CDR3 runs 14 residues. Trimming removed 5 bases at V and 2 bases at J, with 10 bases between. The germline V gene has CDR1 SNHLY and CDR2 FYNNEI. The data stem from a study of blood T cells in healthy people across ages. Overall study results and limits: Higher diversity and more naive CD4+ cells were features of long-lived donors, compared to aged donors.

A second PCR, run for 7 to 11 cycles, used a sample-barcoded 5' primer plus a J-beta primer mix. A single record per CDR3 protein comes from TCRdb applying MiXCR to the 5' RACE reads. This repertoire shows 600,000 to 850,000 distinct CDR3 sequences, around 40% found once; its top ten account for roughly 19%. Sequenced: blood. The V gene is TRBV2, the J gene TRBJ2-1; D not certain. This receptor was obtained from a woman aged 55-69 years in good health. The chain's CDR3 is CASSHSEPYNEQFF. The DNA of the CDR3 is TGTGCCAGCAGTCACAGTGAGCCCTACAATGAGCAGTTCTTC. Based on the CDR3 plus reference TRBV2 and TRBJ2-1, the full variable domain is EPEVTQTPSHQVTQMGQEVILRCVPISNHLYFYWYRQILGQKVEFLVSFYNNEISEKSEIFDDQFSVERPDGSNFTLKIRSTKLEDSAMYFCASSHSEPYNEQFFGPGTRLTVL.